A single sample gave rise to the 32 T cell receptor beta chains below, sequenced in a study of vaccination effects on CD4 cells after COVID-19. ViraFEST expansion of antigen-specific CD4+ T cells with viral peptide pools preceded sequencing. At the end of 9 to 11 days of culture, CD4+ T cells were isolated. The cohort was immunized with two doses of either the BNT162b2 or mRNA-1273 vaccine. TCRdb keeps only in-frame clones here, not all; method: immunoSEQ multiplex PCR. The sample holds 20,000 to 25,000 clones, over 70% seen once. Their antigens remain unidentified. The input for sequencing was CD4+ T cells from PBMCs cultured with SARS-CoV-2 spike peptides, taken after COVID-19 vaccination. The receptors were sampled from a human donor who received a COVID-19 vaccine.

A single count supports this clone. The chain couples TRBV6-5 to TRBJ1-5; the match to TRBD1 covers 9 bases. Unmatched junction bases numbered 7, after V lost 0 bases and J lost 7 bases. The V gene's germline CDR1 is MNHEY and CDR2 SVGAGI. The CDR3 totals 16 residues. The CDR3 sequence is CASSYSGTGLVQPQHF. The CDR3 coding sequence is TGTGCCAGCAGTTACTCCGGGACAGGGTTGGTACAGCCCCAGCATTTT.

This clone was found once. The chain joins TRBV7-8 to TRBJ2-1, with 7 nucleotides matching TRBD2. Unmatched junction bases numbered 11, after V lost 5 bases and J lost 4 bases. The CDR3 extends over 16 amino acids. Germline CDR1 reads SGHVS; CDR2 reads FQNEAQ. CDR3 bases: TGTGCCAGCAGCACGATGAGCGGGATCAGGTACAATGAGCAGTTCTTC. Its translation is CASSTMSGIRYNEQFF. Based on the CDR3 plus reference TRBV7-8 and TRBJ2-1, the full variable domain is GAGVSQSPRYKVAKRGQDVALRCDPISGHVSLFWYQQALGQGPEFLTYFQNEAQLDKSGLPSDRFFAERPEGSVSTLKIQRTQQEDSAVYLCASSTMSGIRYNEQFFGPGTRLTVL.

V is TRBV7-9 and J is TRBJ2-7; D possibly matches TRBD1 or TRBD2 (5 bases each). Looked up from germline, CDR1 is SEHNR and CDR2 is FQNEAQ (reference sequence). Trimming pared 2 bases from V and 1 base from J, leaving 12 bases between. The CDR3 is 15 residues long. Written as DNA, the CDR3 is TGTGCCAGCAGCTTATTTCCGGGACGGTCCTACGAGCAGTACTTC. Translating it yields CASSLFPGRSYEQYF.

This chain uses TRBV4-2 with TRBJ2-7; D uncertain. The germline V gene has CDR1 LGHNA and CDR2 YNFKEQ. The V end lost 3 bases, the J end lost 0 bases, and 12 bases lay between the germline ends. There are 15 residues in the CDR3. Here the CDR3 reads CASSQTLTDSYEQYF. DNA of the CDR3: TGTGCCAGCAGCCAGACTCTAACGGACTCCTACGAGCAGTACTTC.

The chain joins TRBV2 to TRBJ2-7; TRBD2 is a possible D gene (6 bases). Germline lookup yields CDR1 SNHLY and CDR2 FYNNEI. Trimming cost V 7 bases and J 6 bases, with 19 bases left between them. The CDR3 has 14 amino acids. CDR3 nucleotide sequence: TGTGCCAGCATTGATTCAGGGACTCCGGGCGAGCAGTACTTC. Translation gives CASIDSGTPGEQYF.

Here the CDR3 DNA reads TGTGCCAGTGGGACAGGTTTTAACTATGGCTACACCTTC. This encodes CASGTGFNYGYTF. The rearrangement links TRBV19 to TRBJ1-2; TRBD1 matches at 8 bases. V shed 8 bases and J 1 base; nucleotides not matched to a gene: 3. Germline V gene lookup returns CDR1 LNHDA and CDR2 SQIVND (reference sequence). The CDR3 totals 13 residues.

The genes are TRBV19 and TRBJ2-4, with D unresolved. The CDR3 runs to 16 residues. Trimming cost V 5 bases and J 0 bases, with 14 bases left between them. The germline gives CDR1 LNHDA, CDR2 SQIVND (reference sequence). CDR3 amino acids: CASSPDENLAKNIQYF. In DNA form, the CDR3 reads TGTGCCAGTAGTCCAGATGAGAATCTAGCCAAAAACATTCAGTACTTC.

The V and J genes are TRBV7-9 and TRBJ1-4, with 9 bases aligning to TRBD1. V lost 8 bases, J lost 8 bases, and 9 bases stayed unmatched. The V gene's germline CDR1 is SEHNR and CDR2 FQNEAQ (reference sequence). The CDR3 covers 14 residues. For the CDR3, the DNA is TGTGCCAGCGGACCCGGGACAGGGAACGAAAAACTGTTTTTT. This encodes CASGPGTGNEKLFF.

This rearrangement joins TRBV18 to TRBJ2-5, with TRBD2 identical over 8 bases. Germline V CDR1 and CDR2: KGHSH, LQKENI. The CDR3 is 13 residues long. The trim removed 5 bases at V and 5 bases at J, leaving 4 bases unmatched. CDR3 in DNA: TGTGCCAGCTCAAGTAGCGGGACCGAGACCCAGTACTTC. Translated: CASSSSGTETQYF.

The CDR3 loop reads CASSERGRDSPLHF. The CDR3 DNA reads as TGTGCCAGCAGCGAAAGGGGAAGGGATTCACCCCTCCACTTT. The chain is built from TRBV7-9 and TRBJ1-6, with D tentatively TRBD1 (5 bases). V dropped 5 bases and J dropped 8 bases, with 13 bases sitting between them. Germline CDR1 reads SEHNR; CDR2 reads FQNEAQ (reference sequence). This CDR3 spans 14 amino acids. Looking up the rest from reference TRBV7-9 and TRBJ1-6 gives the full variable domain: DTGVSQNPRHKITKRGQNVTFRCDPISEHNRLYWYRQTLGQGPEFLTYFQNEAQLEKSRLLSDRFSAERPKGSFSTLEIQRTEQGDSAMYLCASSERGRDSPLHFGNGTRLTVT.

This chain connects TRBV5-1 to TRBJ2-5, with D hard to call. The CDR3 has 13 residues. The V gene's germline CDR1 is SGHRS and CDR2 YFSETQ. V gave up 2 bases and J gave up 6 bases, with 11 bases separating them. CDR3 sequence: CASSFGVVKTQYF. In nucleotides, the CDR3 is TGCGCCAGCAGCTTTGGGGTTGTGAAGACCCAGTACTTC.

This chain connects TRBV21-1 to TRBJ2-6; the tabulated D call, TRBD1, remains unverified against the DNA. TRBV21-1 is annotated as a pseudogene. The CDR3 has 20 amino acids. DNA for the CDR3: TGTGCCAGCAGCAAAGAGCGGGCCGGGACAGGGGCCGGTGGGGCCAACGTCCTGACTTTC. Protein: CASSKERAGTGAGGANVLTF.

V usage is TRBV7-4 and J usage is TRBJ1-5; possibly TRBD1 for D (5 bases). CDR1 SGHVT and CDR2 SQSDAQ come from the germline V gene. The CDR3 runs 16 residues. Deletions cut 2 bases from V and 0 bases from J, with 11 bases between. The CDR3 DNA sequence: TGTGCCAGCAGCTTAAACGGGACGAATAGCAATCAGCCCCAGCATTTT. This encodes CASSLNGTNSNQPQHF. Complete variable domain (other parts from reference TRBV7-4 and TRBJ1-5): GAGVSQSPRYKVAKRGRDVALRCDSISGHVTLYWYRQTLGQGSEVLTYSQSDAQRDKSGRPSGRFSAERPERSVSTLKIQRTEQGDSAVYLCASSLNGTNSNQPQHFGDGTRLSIL.

This chain connects TRBV27 to TRBJ2-1; 9 positions agree with TRBD2. The CDR3 consists of 15 residues. The ends lost 5 bases at V and 7 bases at J; junction bases unmatched: 9. CDR1 and CDR2 (germline): MNHEY, SMNVEV (reference sequence). The CDR3 DNA sequence: TGTGCCAGCAGTCCTTATAGCGGGGGCTTTAATGAGCAGTTCTTC. Amino acid sequence: CASSPYSGGFNEQFF.

This rearrangement joins TRBV5-5 to TRBJ2-3; D gene uncertain. CDR3 length: 11 residues. Germline V lookup: CDR1 SGHKS, CDR2 YYEKEE (reference sequence). V was pared by 4 bases and J by 7 bases, with 7 bases between. The CDR3 spells CASSPSYTQYF. CDR3 DNA: TGTGCCAGCAGCCCATCCTATACGCAGTATTTT.

The J gene is TRBJ2-2, the V gene TRBV10-1, with 10 nucleotides matching TRBD1. The CDR3 length is 16 residues. Germline trimming cut 4 bases from V and 3 bases from J; bases unmatched to any gene: 5. The germline V gene has CDR1 WNHNN and CDR2 SYGVQD (reference sequence). The CDR3 spells CASSAEGTGDTGELFF. CDR3 DNA sequence: TGCGCCAGCAGTGCAGAGGGGACAGGGGACACCGGGGAGCTGTTTTTT.

J is TRBJ1-1 and V is TRBV5-1; maybe TRBD1 (5 bases). Germline loops: CDR1 SGHRS, CDR2 YFSETQ. V lost 4 bases and J 1 base, leaving 11 bases between the germline ends. The CDR3 has 14 residues. CDR3 sequence: CASSAVTGNTEAFF. The CDR3 DNA reads TGCGCCAGCAGCGCCGTTACAGGGAACACTGAAGCTTTCTTT.

The chain recombines TRBV6-5 with TRBJ2-2; D uncertain. Per the germline V gene, CDR1 is MNHEY and CDR2 is SVGAGI. The CDR3 is 11 amino acids. V lost 7 bases to trimming and J lost 5 bases, with 5 bases between them. CDR3 loop: CASTETGELFF. The CDR3, as DNA: TGTGCCAGCACAGAAACCGGGGAGCTGTTTTTT.

The chain employs TRBV7-2 and TRBJ1-1; unclear D gene. CDR1 and CDR2 from the germline V gene are SGHTA and FQGNSA. Trimming removed 5 bases at V and 0 bases at J, with 13 bases between. The length of the CDR3 is 15 residues. As DNA, the CDR3 is TGTGCCAGCAGCCGCTCTGACGAGGTGAACACTGAAGCTTTCTTT. Translating it yields CASSRSDEVNTEAFF.

J is TRBJ1-4 and V is TRBV19, with D unclear. Germline V CDR1 and CDR2: LNHDA, SQIVND (reference sequence). CDR3 length: 12 residues. Trimming cost V 1 base and J 11 bases, with 8 bases left between them. Here the CDR3 reads CASSIGPIKLFF. The CDR3 nucleotides read TGTGCCAGTAGTATAGGTCCGATTAAACTGTTTTTT.

The rearrangement joins TRBV6-6 to TRBJ2-5; 10 positions match TRBD2. Per the germline V gene, CDR1 is MNHNY and CDR2 is SVGAGI (reference sequence). There are 18 residues in the CDR3. After removal of 5 bases from V and 0 bases from J, the junction contained 12 bases not matched to a gene. The CDR3 DNA follows: TGTGCCAGCAGTCCTCTCGCCATCGGACTAGCGGACCAAGAGACCCAGTACTTC. Its translation is CASSPLAIGLADQETQYF.

J is TRBJ2-1 and V is TRBV12-5, with 9 nucleotides matching TRBD2. In germline, CDR1 is LGHNT, CDR2 FRNRAP. This CDR3 is built from 19 residues. V trimming: 3 bases; J trimming: 3 bases; junction bases outside the gene matches: 15. The chain's CDR3 is CASGFLAGEGGGFYNEQFF. The CDR3 DNA reads as TGTGCTAGTGGTTTTTTAGCGGGAGAAGGGGGGGGATTCTACAATGAGCAGTTCTTC.

The J gene is TRBJ1-2, the V gene TRBV5-1; no definite D call. The germline CDR1 and CDR2 sequences are SGHRS and YFSETQ. Trimming removed 0 bases from V and 4 bases from J, with 7 bases in between. This CDR3 is 13 amino acids long. The CDR3 sequence: CASSLEGGYGYTF. The CDR3 bases are TGCGCCAGCAGCTTGGAGGGAGGCTATGGCTACACCTTC.

The chain recombines TRBV10-1 with TRBJ2-2, with TRBD2 matching 7 bases. Germline V gives CDR1 WNHNN, CDR2 SYGVQD (reference sequence). V dropped 6 bases and J dropped 3; count of bases not matched to a gene: 4. CDR3 size: 14 residues. The CDR3 DNA sequence: TGCGCCAGCAGGAGCGGGGACGACACCGGGGAGCTGTTTTTT. This encodes CASRSGDDTGELFF.

The table lists this clone with a few counts. This chain links TRBV4-1 with TRBJ2-1, with TRBD2 matching over 14 bases. With 4 bases clipped from V and 0 bases from J, the junction kept 5 bases outside the gene matches. The CDR3 loop spans 18 amino acids. Germline V gene sequence: CDR1 MGHRA, CDR2 YSYEKL. Here the CDR3 reads CASSRGLAGVSSYNEQFF. The CDR3 DNA reads TGCGCCAGCAGCCGGGGACTAGCGGGAGTCAGCTCCTACAATGAGCAGTTCTTC.

This clone was observed a few times. This chain connects TRBV3-1 (or the pseudogene TRBV3-2) to TRBJ1-2, with 7 bases that match TRBD1. J gave up 8 bases and V 2 bases, and 8 bases lay outside the gene matches. The germline V gene encodes CDR1 LGHDT and CDR2 YNNKEL (reference sequence). The CDR3 totals 14 residues. CDR3 nucleotides: TGTGCCAGCAGCCAAAGAGGGGGCGCTTACGGCTACACCTTC. It encodes CASSQRGGAYGYTF.

V is TRBV18 and J is TRBJ1-6; D remains ambiguous. This CDR3 contains 13 residues. Germline V gene sequence: CDR1 KGHSH, CDR2 LQKENI. Trimming left V 2 bases short and J 7 bases short, with 6 bases between. The CDR3, as DNA: TGTGCCAGCTCACCAAGGGAAAATTCACCCCTCCACTTT. This codes for CASSPRENSPLHF.

The chain employs TRBV7-8 and TRBJ2-7, with TRBD2 matching 11 bases. CDR1 and CDR2 from the germline V gene are SGHVS and FQNEAQ. V shed 3 bases and J 4 bases; nucleotides not matched to a gene: 5. The CDR3 runs 15 residues. The CDR3 nucleotides are TGTGCCAGCAGCTTGACTAGCGGGAATCAATACGAGCAGTACTTC. Protein sequence: CASSLTSGNQYEQYF.

This sequence joins TRBV5-1 and TRBJ1-1; 8 bases agree with TRBD1. The J segment lost 5 bases and the V segment lost 4 bases, leaving 7 bases of the junction unmatched. The CDR3 runs to 14 residues. Germline lookup yields CDR1 SGHRS and CDR2 YFSETQ. Here the CDR3 DNA reads TGCGCCAGCAGCGCCGGGACAGGTTGGACTGAAGCTTTCTTT. This sequence encodes CASSAGTGWTEAFF.

This chain joins TRBV6-5 and TRBJ2-6; D call uncertain. Germline CDR1 MNHEY, CDR2 SVGAGI. This CDR3 has 15 residues. V was cut by 6 bases and J by 2 bases, with 11 bases left in between. The CDR3 nucleotides read TGTGCCAGCAGAGCCCAAAGAACTGGGGCCAACGTCCTGACTTTC. Protein: CASRAQRTGANVLTF.

This clone is a singleton in its sample. The CDR3 bases are TGTGCCAGCAGCGTAGGTGGCGGCGGGGGATCAGATACGCAGTATTTT. Translating it yields CASSVGGGGGSDTQYF. The chain has TRBV9 and TRBJ2-3; 7 bases line up with TRBD2. This CDR3 is built from 16 residues. V trimming: 0 bases; J trimming: 4 bases; junction bases outside the gene matches: 8. Germline values: CDR1 SGDLS, CDR2 YYNGEE.

This chain joins TRBV10-3 and TRBJ2-1, with 9 nucleotides matching TRBD1. Looked up from germline, CDR1 is ENHRY and CDR2 is SYGVKD. The CDR3 spans 15 residues. V lost 3 bases to trimming and J lost 4 bases; unmatched junction nucleotides: 4. The CDR3 reads CAISDRQGGYNEQFF. Written as DNA, the CDR3 is TGTGCCATCAGTGACAGACAGGGGGGTTACAATGAGCAGTTCTTC.